These T cell receptor beta chains were read from a single sample in a study of shared T cell receptors in the human thymus. The table came from immunoSEQ multiplex PCR; TCRdb's copy has only in-frame clones and leaves some out. The sample shows about 610,000 clones, roughly 88% of them seen only once. In addition, the sample was reused for a study of human thymus T cells.

The specimen sequenced was thymocytes. The receptors here all came from a boy younger than two with a congenital heart defect. CDR3s include the opening cysteine and the closing phenylalanine or tryptophan. Fields, in order: CDR3 protein, clone size, J gene, CDR3 length, V gene. Not all rows give a size; the values are once, few, many and, for expanded clones, a class.

CASSDLGRDTDTQYF | . | TRBJ2-3 | 15 | TRBV5-6
CASSVGRGRAAGNTIYF | . | TRBJ1-3 | 17 | TRBV9
CASSARQTNIQYF | . | TRBJ2-4 | 13 | TRBV9
CSVLLGDRDDEQYF | . | TRBJ2-7 | 14 | TRBV29-1
CASSLGPGGVEQYF | . | TRBJ2-7 | 14 | TRBV7-2
CASSPHDRGRQPQHF | . | TRBJ1-5 | 15 | TRBV6-5
CASSLAGQPNTEAFF | . | TRBJ1-1 | 15 | TRBV7-3
CASSRGRGQPQHF | . | TRBJ1-5 | 13 | TRBV18
CASKAERSLHF | . | TRBJ2-4 | 11 | TRBV6-6
CASSLAATGFDYGYTF | . | TRBJ1-2 | 16 | TRBV4-3
CAARGGLYEQYF | . | TRBJ2-7 | 12 | TRBV6-5
CAITSPGTGAGANVLTF | . | TRBJ2-6 | 17 | TRBV10-3
CASSLEPSGHNSGNTIYF | . | TRBJ1-3 | 18 | TRBV11-1
CASSTSTGAAMPYEQYF | . | TRBJ2-7 | 17 | TRBV5-4
CATSRLGQVGPVYEQYF | . | TRBJ2-7 | 17 | TRBV15
CASSQGLSGGTNEKLFF | few | TRBJ1-4 | 17 | TRBV4-2
CASSQRDTDTQYF | . | TRBJ2-3 | 13 | TRBV5-4
CASSTWTGPLAKNIQYF | . | TRBJ2-4 | 17 | TRBV28
CASRDPGTGGVGYTF | . | TRBJ1-2 | 15 | TRBV5-8
CASSLVGPNGYEQYF | . | TRBJ2-7 | 15 | TRBV5-6
CATSRQDGLAGGQTTSTDTQYF | . | TRBJ2-3 | 22 | TRBV15
CASSPGTVSNQPQHF | . | TRBJ1-5 | 15 | TRBV6-1
CASRPLGAKNIQYF | . | TRBJ2-4 | 14 | TRBV28
CASSPNDGGGQPYF | . | TRBJ2-3 | 14 | TRBV6-5
CASSLLLLREVGPGELFF | . | TRBJ2-2 | 18 | TRBV11-3
CASSERGPNTDTQYF | once | TRBJ2-3 | 15 | TRBV25-1
CASSPIRQGRNEQYF | once | TRBJ2-7 | 15 | TRBV6-5
CASRPTGGRGYTF | once | TRBJ1-2 | 13 | TRBV27
CASSSIRGGNTEAFF | once | TRBJ1-1 | 15 | TRBV2
CASSHRDTGELFF | . | TRBJ2-2 | 13 | TRBV4-3
CASSPYPPRDRGVSGYTF | . | TRBJ1-2 | 18 | TRBV5-5
CASSQEPGGQLRKLFF | . | TRBJ1-4 | 16 | TRBV4-3
CASSFHRIAGLANTGELFF | . | TRBJ2-2 | 19 | TRBV5-1
CASSSSGTSGTYEQYF | . | TRBJ2-7 | 16 | TRBV11-3
CASNPGGFLNQPQHF | . | TRBJ1-5 | 15 | TRBV27
CASSLDRGRPSGRGNEQFF | . | TRBJ2-1 | 19 | TRBV5-1
CASSQDSAGNYGYTF | . | TRBJ1-2 | 15 | TRBV4-3
CASSRLRGYEQYF | . | TRBJ2-7 | 13 | TRBV7-2
CASSLAKGQGNGDTEAFF | . | TRBJ1-1 | 18 | TRBV5-1
CASSGDRACYTF | . | TRBJ1-2 | 12 | TRBV27
CASSEGASNTEAFF | few | TRBJ1-1 | 14 | TRBV5-6
CASSPSDRPTTDTQYF | . | TRBJ2-3 | 16 | TRBV28
CASSPMGQGGYNEQFF | . | TRBJ2-1 | 16 | TRBV18
CATSRHPRAGESVGYTF | . | TRBJ1-2 | 17 | TRBV15
CASSKKPGTNEKLFF | . | TRBJ1-4 | 15 | TRBV4-1
CASSVTFLLAGTEAFF | . | TRBJ1-1 | 16 | TRBV6-4
CASTPDRASYEQYF | . | TRBJ2-7 | 14 | TRBV7-6
CASSLGLAETYEQYF | . | TRBJ2-7 | 15 | TRBV4-1
CASSLVNGGLHYEQFF | . | TRBJ2-1 | 16 | TRBV4-3
CASSFQGRAGSSYEQYF | once | TRBJ2-7 | 17 | TRBV5-1
CAISESGTGAAGYTF | once | TRBJ1-2 | 15 | TRBV10-3
CASSQEGTGGTEAFF | . | TRBJ1-1 | 15 | TRBV4-3
CASSRARSGQGAHYSNQPQHF | . | TRBJ1-5 | 21 | TRBV18
CASSPETSPKTQYF | . | TRBJ2-5 | 14 | TRBV7-2
CASSPRASGANVLTF | few | TRBJ2-6 | 15 | TRBV28
CASSVQGAFQPQHF | . | TRBJ1-5 | 14 | TRBV28